A selection of T cell receptor beta chains follows, all from one sample in a study of Graves' ophthalmopathy and Graves' hyperthyroidism. TCRdb redid the calling of the multiplex PCR reads with MiXCR, one entry per CDR3 protein. The data contain almost 750,000 distinct CDR3 sequences, roughly two fifths of them singletons. The sequencing sample was made of peripheral blood. These receptors were collected from an adult man with Graves' ophthalmopathy. Each CDR3 is given with its conserved first and last residue. Each record gives: J gene, D gene, clone size, V gene, CDR3 protein, CDR3 DNA. D genes are given only for firm matches. Not all rows give a size; the values are once, few, many and, for expanded clones, a class.

J: TRBJ1-1; D: NA; size: few; V: TRBV19; CDR3: CASTTGANTEAFF; DNA: TGTGCCAGTACCACTGGGGCGAACACTGAAGCTTTCTTT
J: TRBJ2-2; D: TRBD2; size: few; V: TRBV11-3; CDR3: CASSLGGLAVGELFF; DNA: TGTGCCAGCAGCTTAGGAGGACTAGCGGTGGGGGAGCTGTTTTTT
J: TRBJ1-6; D: NA; size: many; V: TRBV10-2; CDR3: CASRGQLLPNSPLHF; DNA: TGCGCCAGCAGAGGACAGTTATTACCGAATTCACCCCTCCACTTT
J: TRBJ1-1; D: TRBD1; size: many; V: TRBV19; CDR3: CASIPDRGGTEAFF; DNA: TGTGCCAGTATCCCGGACAGGGGCGGCACTGAAGCTTTCTTT
J: TRBJ1-1; D: NA; size: many; V: TRBV9; CDR3: CASSKEQFNTEAFF; DNA: TGTGCCAGCAGCAAAGAACAGTTTAACACTGAAGCTTTCTTT
J: TRBJ1-2; D: NA; size: many; V: TRBV2; CDR3: CASRPAANYGYTF; DNA: TGTGCCAGCAGGCCGGCAGCGAACTATGGCTACACCTTC
J: TRBJ2-3; D: NA; size: NA; V: TRBV2; CDR3: CASRADRRNTGELFGREGTDTQYF; DNA: TGTGCCAGCAGGGCGGACCGTCGGAACACCGGGGAGCTGTTTGGCAGGGAGGGCACAGATACGCAGTATTTT
J: TRBJ1-5; D: NA; size: NA; V: TRBV19; CDR3: CASSFRVQPQHF; DNA: TGTGCCAGTAGTTTCAGGGTTCAGCCCCAGCATTTT
J: TRBJ1-1; D: NA; size: once; V: TRBV9; CDR3: CASSVVWGRGSEAFF; DNA: TGTGCCAGCAGCGTAGTGTGGGGACGGGGGTCTGAAGCTTTCTTT
J: TRBJ2-5; D: TRBD2; size: NA; V: TRBV7-6; CDR3: CASSPRLAEVQETQYF; DNA: TGTGCCAGCAGCCCTCGACTAGCGGAGGTCCAAGAGACCCAGTACTTC
J: TRBJ2-7; D: TRBD2; size: many; V: TRBV10-3; CDR3: CAISQAGAPSYEQYF; DNA: TGTGCCATCAGCCAAGCGGGAGCGCCTTCCTACGAGCAGTACTTC
J: TRBJ2-5; D: NA; size: NA; V: TRBV25-1; CDR3: CASSLAAGQETQHF; DNA: TGTGCCAGCAGCTTAGCCGCCGGACAAGAGACCCAGCACTTC
J: TRBJ1-4; D: NA; size: NA; V: TRBV5-1; CDR3: CASSLGGQGTNEKLFF; DNA: TGCGCCAGCAGCTTGGGAGGTCAGGGAACTAATGAAAAACTGTTTTTT
J: TRBJ1-1; D: NA; size: many; V: TRBV9; CDR3: CASSVDQPGTEAFF; DNA: TGTGCCAGCAGCGTAGACCAGCCGGGCACTGAAGCTTTCTTT
J: TRBJ2-7; D: TRBD1; size: NA; V: TRBV12-3/TRBV12-4; CDR3: CASRPGTGMHEQYF; DNA: TGTGCCAGCAGACCCGGGACAGGGATGCACGAGCAGTACTTC
J: TRBJ2-3; D: TRBD2; size: once; V: TRBV5-1; CDR3: CASSFLAGLTDTQYF; DNA: TGCGCCAGCAGCTTTCTAGCGGGGCTCACAGATACGCAGTATTTT
J: TRBJ1-1; D: NA; size: few; V: TRBV12-3/TRBV12-4; CDR3: CASSYQVTEAFF; DNA: TGTGCCAGCAGCTACCAGGTGACTGAAGCTTTCTTT
J: TRBJ2-7; D: NA; size: many; V: TRBV2; CDR3: CASREGSYEQYF; DNA: TGTGCCAGCAGGGAGGGGTCCTACGAGCAGTACTTC
J: TRBJ1-5; D: TRBD1; size: NA; V: TRBV24-1; CDR3: CATSAMGQGVGQPQHF; DNA: TGTGCCACCAGCGCTATGGGACAGGGAGTCGGTCAGCCCCAGCATTTT
J: TRBJ1-1; D: TRBD1; size: few; V: TRBV9; CDR3: CASSAATGPNTEAFF; DNA: TGTGCCAGCAGCGCCGCGACAGGGCCTAACACTGAAGCTTTCTTT
J: TRBJ2-1; D: NA; size: once; V: TRBV11-1; CDR3: CASSSEIRARNEQFF; DNA: TGTGCCAGCAGCTCGGAAATTCGGGCACGCAATGAGCAGTTCTTC
J: TRBJ1-2; D: NA; size: NA; V: TRBV9; CDR3: CASSQDIQGMVYGYTF; DNA: TGTGCCAGCAGCCAAGATATCCAGGGAATGGTCTATGGCTACACCTTC
J: TRBJ2-7; D: TRBD2; size: many; V: TRBV20-1; CDR3: CSAKTLAGAYYEQYF; DNA: TGCAGTGCTAAGACTCTAGCGGGAGCTTACTACGAGCAGTACTTC
J: TRBJ1-1; D: TRBD1; size: NA; V: TRBV20-1; CDR3: CSARGQGAEAFF; DNA: TGCAGTGCTAGGGGACAGGGGGCTGAAGCTTTCTTT
J: TRBJ2-7; D: TRBD2; size: NA; V: TRBV7-9; CDR3: CASSLTREAYEQYF; DNA: TGTGCCAGCAGCTTAACGCGGGAGGCATACGAGCAGTACTTC
J: TRBJ2-7; D: NA; size: NA; V: TRBV29-1; CDR3: CSLGPVSYEQYF; DNA: TGCAGCTTAGGTCCAGTGTCCTACGAGCAGTACTTC
J: TRBJ1-3; D: NA; size: NA; V: TRBV2; CDR3: CASSVSGNSGNTIYF; DNA: TGTGCCAGCAGTGTGTCCGGGAACTCTGGAAACACCATATATTTT
J: TRBJ2-5; D: NA; size: NA; V: TRBV29-1; CDR3: CSVRQGRIQETQYF; DNA: TGCAGCGTTCGCCAGGGGCGGATCCAAGAGACCCAGTACTTC
J: TRBJ1-2; D: TRBD1; size: many; V: TRBV7-9; CDR3: CASSVGQEDHRSYTF; DNA: TGTGCCAGCAGCGTGGGACAGGAGGATCATCGGAGCTACACCTTC
J: TRBJ1-5; D: NA; size: many; V: TRBV15; CDR3: CATSSSINRVGNQPQHF; DNA: TGTGCCACCAGCAGCTCGATAAACAGGGTTGGCAATCAGCCCCAGCATTTT
J: TRBJ2-5; D: TRBD2; size: few; V: TRBV7-9; CDR3: CASSLSPAGAQETQYF; DNA: TGTGCCAGCAGCTTAAGTCCGGCGGGAGCACAAGAGACCCAGTACTTC
J: TRBJ1-3; D: NA; size: few; V: TRBV19; CDR3: CASSAGHSGNTIYF; DNA: TGTGCCAGTAGTGCGGGACACTCTGGAAACACCATATATTTT